This T cell receptor beta chain was sequenced in a study of blood T cell repertoires in COVID-19. The overall study: Acute and convalescent COVID-19 specimens originated in the United States, Italy and Spain. The cDNA or gDNA used as material had been derived from T cells, B-cell-depleted T cells, or PBMCs.

The CDR3 has 13 amino acids. Germline V gene sequence: CDR1 SGHNT, CDR2 YENEEA. The V end was cut by 5 bases, the J end by 5 bases, with 12 bases between. Original methodology: The authors estimated nucleated cell counts from reference gene primer amplification. This table comes from immunoSEQ multiplex PCR, and its TCRdb copy is limited to in-frame clones, with some not included. The V and J calls and the clone size are those of that table, but D and trimming were determined from the DNA. In the table there are around 100,000 clones, 88% of which are singletons. Sequencing was done on a sample of peripheral blood. J is TRBJ2-5 and V is TRBV11-3; maybe TRBD2 (5 bases). This receptor was identified in a human donor in a cohort sampled during active COVID-19. The CDR3 protein is CASSPGWRETQYF. The CDR3 DNA reads TGTGCCAGCAGCCCCGGGTGGAGGGAGACCCAGTACTTC.